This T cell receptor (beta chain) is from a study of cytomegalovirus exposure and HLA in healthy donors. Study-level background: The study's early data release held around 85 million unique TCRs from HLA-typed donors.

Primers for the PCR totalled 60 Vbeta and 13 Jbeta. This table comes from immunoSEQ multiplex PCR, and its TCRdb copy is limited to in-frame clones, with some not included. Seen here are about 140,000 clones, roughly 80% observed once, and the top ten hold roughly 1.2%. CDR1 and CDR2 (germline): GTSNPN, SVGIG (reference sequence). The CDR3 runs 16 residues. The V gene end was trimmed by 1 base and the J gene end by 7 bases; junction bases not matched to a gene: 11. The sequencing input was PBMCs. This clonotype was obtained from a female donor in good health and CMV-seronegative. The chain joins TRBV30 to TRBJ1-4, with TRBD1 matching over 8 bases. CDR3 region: CAWSGIYQGAGEKLFF. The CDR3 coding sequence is TGTGCCTGGAGTGGGATCTACCAGGGGGCGGGTGAAAAACTGTTTTTT.